Below are 32 T cell receptor beta chains sequenced from a single sample in a study of metastatic and nonmetastatic thyroid tumors (dated by TCRdb to 2018 to 2020). Libraries were made using PCR. The sequencing machine was an Illumina HiSeq 4000. Clones were called with MiXCR by TCRdb after fastp trimmed the public reads at Q25, and only in-frame beta chains were retained. The sample table records tens of thousands of clones; about a sixth of these occur just once. Jointly, the top ten make up 8% to 10% of the sample. Before undergoing thyroid surgery, none of the patients had been given any kind of treatment. Sequenced sample: tumor tissue. The receptors stem from a female donor with papillary thyroid cancer or a benign thyroid nodule (not recorded which). Some clones in this sample may be carry-over from other donors' samples.

This clone was seen only a few times. It may be a read error: a sequence one base away is much more abundant. Since no conserved phenylalanine or tryptophan closes the CDR3, a read error is the likely cause. The chain recombines TRBV5-6 with TRBJ1-2; TRBD1 agrees at 8 bases. Germline CDR1 SGHDT, CDR2 YYEEEE. The CDR3 is 16 amino acids. The J segment lost 4 bases and the V segment lost 4 bases, leaving 12 bases of the junction unmatched. CDR3 amino acids: CASSEAGRGLGYGYTL. DNA of the CDR3: TGTGCCAGCAGCGAAGCAGGCAGGGGGCTCGGCTATGGCTACACCCTC.

On this clone itself: Mismatch with germline at one junction end may stem from a read error. The sample has other DNA sequences that encode this CDR3 too. The chain combines TRBV20-1 with TRBJ2-7; the match to TRBD1 covers 9 bases. Germline V gene data show CDR1 as DFQATT and CDR2 as SNEGSKA (reference sequence). This CDR3 region has 13 residues. The CDR3: CSASAGQGHEQYF. The CDR3 DNA reads TGCAGCGCTAGTGCGGGACAGGGACACGAGCAGTACTTC.

This clone appeared many times. The chain carries TRBV7-3 and TRBJ2-3, with D tentatively TRBD2 (6 bases). The germline V and J ends were trimmed by 0 bases and 2 bases, with 9 bases remaining between them. Looked up from germline, CDR1 is SGHTA and CDR2 is FQGTGA. This CDR3 contains 15 residues. CDR3 DNA sequence: TGTGCCAGCAGCTTAACAGGGACTTCCACAGATACGCAGTATTTT. Protein sequence: CASSLTGTSTDTQYF.

This clone was observed at least ten times. The CDR3 nucleotides read TGCAGCGCACGTTCGGGGGGAGCGGGTGATGCCAACGAGCAGTACTTC. It codes for CSARSGGAGDANEQYF. The chain carries TRBV29-1 and TRBJ2-7; 7 bases agree with TRBD2. There are 16 residues in the CDR3. Germline CDR1 is SQVTM and CDR2 is ANQGSEA. V was pared by 7 bases and J by 5 bases, with 20 bases of the junction left unmatched.

This clone was counted a few times. Its ends do not fully match the called genes, so a read error is possible. The sample has other DNA sequences that encode this CDR3 too. The CDR3 coding sequence is TGTGCCAGCTCTCTCAGATTAGGTGGGAGCTCTGGCAACACCATATATTTT. Protein: CASSLRLGGSSGNTIYF. The rearrangement links TRBV6-1 to TRBJ1-3; D is undetermined. This CDR3 spans 17 amino acids. Germline V gene lookup returns CDR1 MNHNS and CDR2 SASEGT.

This clone was detected many times. V usage is TRBV20-1 and J usage is TRBJ2-5, with TRBD2 matching over 14 bases. The CDR3 spans 16 residues. The junction had 5 bases not matched to a gene; V was cut back by 3 bases and J by 2 bases. Germline V lookup: CDR1 DFQATT, CDR2 SNEGSKA (reference sequence). The CDR3 bases are TGCAGTGCTAGTGGGACTAGCGGGAGCGTGCAAGAGACCCAGTACTTC. Translated, it gives CSASGTSGSVQETQYF.

The table lists this clone with many counts. The chain employs TRBV6-5 and TRBJ2-7; the match to TRBD1 covers 9 bases. V trimming: 2 bases; J trimming: 3 bases; junction bases outside the gene matches: 5. The CDR3 is made up of 15 amino acids. Germline CDR1 MNHEY, CDR2 SVGAGI. As DNA, the CDR3 is TGTGCCAGCAGTTACCGGGCGACAGGGGGCTACGAGCAGTACTTC. Amino acids: CASSYRATGGYEQYF.

In its sample, this clone was seen a few times. V is TRBV28 and J is TRBJ2-7; D remains ambiguous. The CDR3 has 11 residues. The germline gives CDR1 MDHEN, CDR2 SYDVKM. Between the trimmed V and J ends, which lost 5 bases and 6 bases, there was a span of 8 bases. The CDR3 DNA is TGTGCCAGCAGTGTAAGGGCCGAGCAGTACTTC. It specifies CASSVRAEQYF.

As to this clone: A much larger clone lies a single base off, so this may be a read error. CDR3 sequence (DNA): TGTGCCAGCAGCCTTGCTAGTTTGGGCAATGAGCAGTTCTTC. This encodes CASSLASLGNEQFF. The chain combines TRBV7-8 with TRBJ2-1; the D is unclear. Deletions cut 5 bases from V and 6 bases from J, with 14 bases between. This CDR3 is 14 amino acids long. Germline V CDR1 and CDR2: SGHVS, FQNEAQ.

This clone has at least ten counts. The rearrangement links TRBV12-3 or TRBV12-4 to TRBJ1-5, with D maybe TRBD1 (5 bases). The CDR3 spans 13 residues. V lost 9 bases and J 0 bases, leaving 9 bases between the germline ends. DNA for the CDR3: TGTGCCAGTAGGGGAACTAGCAATCAGCCCCAGCATTTT. It codes for CASRGTSNQPQHF.

This clone was counted at least ten times. V and J are TRBV6-2 or TRBV6-3 and TRBJ2-7; D is possibly TRBD1 or TRBD2 (5 bases each). Germline V gives CDR1 MNHEY, CDR2 SVGEGT. The V end lost 4 bases, the J end lost 12 bases, and 19 bases lay between the germline ends. CDR3 length equals 13 residues. The CDR3 here is CASSSGTPRRRYF. The CDR3 region has the DNA TGTGCCAGCAGTTCCGGGACCCCGCGGAGGCGGTACTTC.

Many counts were recorded for this clone. This chain joins TRBV6-2 or TRBV6-3 and TRBJ2-6; D call uncertain. The CDR3 is made up of 14 amino acids. Trimming shortened V by 4 bases and J by 2 bases, and 6 bases separated the two germline ends. Germline CDR1 reads MNHEY; CDR2 reads SVGEGT. The CDR3 reads CASSSHAGANVLTF. In DNA form, the CDR3 reads TGTGCCAGCAGTTCCCACGCTGGGGCCAACGTCCTGACTTTC.

A few counts support this clone. The CDR3 DNA reads as TGTGCCAGCAGCCAACTGAGAGATACGCAGTATTTT. Its translation is CASSQLRDTQYF. The rearrangement links TRBV3-1 to TRBJ2-3; D gene ambiguous. V was cut by 2 bases and J by 5 bases, with 5 bases left in between. Germline loops: CDR1 LGHDT, CDR2 YNNKEL (reference sequence). CDR3 length: 12 amino acids.

This clone occurred many times. The chain joins TRBV2 to TRBJ1-3; possible D gene TRBD1, 6 bases. With 4 bases removed from V and 1 base from J, the gap between germline ends came to 8 bases. CDR1 and CDR2 from the germline V gene are SNHLY and FYNNEI. CDR3 length equals 14 residues. CDR3 residues: CASSVQGSGNTIYF. The CDR3 bases are TGTGCCAGCAGTGTACAGGGTTCTGGAAACACCATATATTTT. The complete variable domain, with remaining parts taken from reference TRBV2 and TRBJ1-3, reads EPEVTQTPSHQVTQMGQEVILRCVPISNHLYFYWYRQILGQKVEFLVSFYNNEISEKSEIFDDQFSVERPDGSNFTLKIRSTKLEDSAMYFCASSVQGSGNTIYFGEGSWLTVV.

This clone was found many times. Relative to the germline gene, one junction end is altered; a read error may explain this. This chain connects TRBV30 to TRBJ2-1, with unresolved D. The CDR3 sequence is 15 residues long. In germline, CDR1 is GTSNPN, CDR2 SVGIG (reference sequence). CDR3 nucleotides: TGTGCCTGGATTTTATGGAGAAGCTCCTGCAATGAGCAGTTCTTC. It codes for CAWILWRSSCNEQFF.

The sample holds many counts of this clone. The rearrangement uses TRBV13 and TRBJ2-1; TRBD2 aligns across 8 bases. Germline-derived CDR1 and CDR2 are PRHDT and FYEKMQ (reference sequence). The CDR3 is 19 amino acids. V gave up 5 bases and J gave up 4 bases; unmatched junction bases: 19. CDR3 sequence: CASSPTGGLAGSGYNEQFF. Written as DNA, the CDR3 is TGTGCCAGCAGCCCGACTGGGGGCTTAGCGGGGTCAGGATACAATGAGCAGTTCTTC.

The chain combines TRBV27 with TRBJ2-7; D could derive from TRBD1 or TRBD2 (6 bases each). V lost 3 bases, J lost 6 bases, and 36 bases lay in between. Germline V gives CDR1 MNHEY, CDR2 SMNVEV (reference sequence). CDR3 size: 21 residues. CDR3 sequence: CASSFSASLYGGGTTGLEQYF. CDR3 nucleotides: TGTGCCAGCAGTTTTTCCGCTTCCCTGTACGGGGGCGGGACAACGGGGCTCGAGCAGTACTTC.

This clone was recorded at least ten times. The chain recombines TRBV28 with TRBJ2-2, with D possibly TRBD1 on 5 matching bases. The V end lost 7 bases, the J end lost 3 bases, and 12 bases lay between the germline ends. Germline CDR1 reads MDHEN; CDR2 reads SYDVKM. This CDR3 region has 14 residues. The CDR3 region is CASNLGADTGELFF. CDR3 nucleotide sequence: TGTGCCAGCAACTTAGGGGCCGACACCGGGGAGCTGTTTTTT.

This clone came up many times. This chain connects TRBV3-1 to TRBJ2-1; D is unclear. There are 16 residues in the CDR3. Trimming removed 1 base from V and 0 bases from J, with 10 bases in between. Germline V gives CDR1 LGHDT, CDR2 YNNKEL (reference sequence). CDR3 loop: CASSQVLPSSYNEQFF. In DNA, the CDR3 is TGTGCCAGCAGCCAAGTGCTACCGAGCTCCTACAATGAGCAGTTCTTC.

The V and J genes are TRBV7-2 and TRBJ2-7; D is possibly TRBD1 or TRBD2 (5 bases each). From germline, CDR1 is SGHTA and CDR2 FQGNSA. This CDR3 has 15 amino acids. Trimming cost V 0 bases and J 2 bases, with 11 bases left between them. The CDR3 sequence is CASSLARDPTYEQYF. Written as DNA, the CDR3 is TGTGCCAGCAGCTTAGCCCGGGACCCGACCTACGAGCAGTACTTC.

This clone came up many times. The chain is built from TRBV20-1 and TRBJ2-1, with 8 bases identical to TRBD2. Germline V lookup: CDR1 DFQATT, CDR2 SNEGSKA (reference sequence). This CDR3 is built from 17 residues. V gave up 5 bases and J gave up 3 bases; unmatched junction bases: 15. CDR3 sequence reads: CSAPQLHTSGGYNEQFF. Here the CDR3 DNA reads TGCAGTGCTCCTCAACTACATACCAGCGGGGGCTACAATGAGCAGTTCTTC.

This clone was detected many times. The chain has TRBV12-3 or TRBV12-4 and TRBJ2-7; D is unclear. V was shortened by 3 bases and J by 3 bases, with 9 bases between the two germline ends. The CDR3 sequence is 13 residues long. The CDR3 protein is CASSLRRSYEQYF. The CDR3 DNA follows: TGTGCCAGCAGTTTGAGGCGAAGCTACGAGCAGTACTTC.

About this clone itself: One end of the junction does not line up with germline, which may come from a read error. This rearrangement joins TRBV6-6 to TRBJ2-3, with D perhaps being TRBD1 or TRBD2 (7 bases each). The CDR3 runs to 17 residues. The germline V gene has CDR1 MNHNY and CDR2 SVGAGI (reference sequence). Here the CDR3 reads CASTRGGGRDSTYTQYF. As DNA, the CDR3 is TGTGCCAGCACCAGAGGAGGGGGGAGGGACAGCACATATACGCAGTATTTT.

A note on this clone: This may stem from a read error, because a much larger clone lies one nucleotide away. The gene calls are TRBV28 and TRBJ2-5; D might be TRBD2 (6 bases). Germline-derived CDR1 and CDR2 are MDHEN and SYDVKM. The CDR3 is made up of 14 amino acids. CDR3 bases: TGTGCCAGCAGTCGAGTGGGAGGTGGAGAGACCCAGCACTTC. It codes for CASSRVGGGETQHF.

This clone was seen ten or more times. The chain recombines TRBV3-1 with TRBJ1-3; D is perhaps TRBD1 (5 bases). The CDR3 length is 15 residues. With 4 bases removed from V and 0 bases from J, the gap between germline ends came to 10 bases. CDR1 and CDR2 (germline): LGHDT, YNNKEL (reference sequence). CDR3 in DNA: TGTGCCAGCAGCCTGGGGACCTACTCTGGAAACACCATATATTTT. Translated: CASSLGTYSGNTIYF.

In its sample, this clone was seen a few times. This chain joins TRBV20-1 and TRBJ2-4; TRBD1 matches at 10 bases. The germline V gene encodes CDR1 DFQATT and CDR2 SNEGSKA (reference sequence). After removal of 1 base from V and 1 base from J, the junction contained 16 bases not matched to a gene. The CDR3 totals 20 residues. The CDR3 here is CSARALPRTGGDWAKNIQYF. Written as DNA, the CDR3 is TGCAGTGCTAGAGCCCTCCCCCGGACAGGGGGGGATTGGGCCAAAAACATTCAGTACTTC.

This chain links TRBV18 with TRBJ1-5; 11 nucleotides line up with TRBD1. The V segment lost 4 bases and the J segment 6 bases; nucleotides outside the gene matches: 8. The length of the CDR3 is 16 residues. Germline V gives CDR1 KGHSH, CDR2 LQKENI. The CDR3 spells CASSLPGQGDSQPQHF. In nucleotides, the CDR3 is TGTGCCAGCTCACTGCCGGGACAGGGGGATAGTCAGCCCCAGCATTTT.

This clone was picked up many times. The rearrangement joins TRBV20-1 to TRBJ2-4; TRBD1 is a possible D gene (6 bases). Germline values: CDR1 DFQATT, CDR2 SNEGSKA (reference sequence). CDR3 length: 13 residues. V shed 2 bases and J shed 3 bases, with 8 bases lying between them. CDR3 in amino acids: CSARLDSKNIQYF. The CDR3 nucleotides are TGCAGTGCTAGATTGGACAGCAAAAACATTCAGTACTTC.

On this clone itself: A read error may explain this, as a much larger clone is one base away. The genes are TRBV5-4 and TRBJ2-7, with 7 bases matching TRBD2. V gave up 3 bases and J gave up 5 bases; unmatched junction bases: 8. From germline, CDR1 is SGHNT and CDR2 YYREEE (reference sequence). The CDR3 runs to 14 residues. The CDR3: CASSWAGVDNEQYF. As DNA, the CDR3 is TGTGCCAGCAGCTGGGCGGGGGTTGACAACGAGCAGTACTTC.

This clone was recorded at least ten times. The J gene is TRBJ2-7, the V gene TRBV5-4; D may be TRBD1 (7 bases). V was shortened by 1 base and J by 5 bases, with 13 bases between the two germline ends. CDR3 size: 14 residues. The germline gives CDR1 SGHNT, CDR2 YYREEE (reference sequence). The chain's CDR3 is CASSLTRGANEQYF. In DNA, the CDR3 is TGTGCCAGCAGCTTGACCAGGGGGGCGAACGAGCAGTACTTC.

This chain joins TRBV5-1 and TRBJ1-1; D is unresolved. CDR1 SGHRS and CDR2 YFSETQ come from the germline V gene. The CDR3 loop spans 13 amino acids. Trimming cost V 1 base and J 11 bases, with 15 bases left between them. CDR3 region: CASSLTERNDAFF. In nucleotides, the CDR3 is TGCGCCAGCAGCTTGACAGAAAGGAATGACGCTTTCTTT.

The V and J genes are TRBV6-4 and TRBJ1-2; TRBD1 matches 10 bases. V lost 10 bases and J lost 8; bases outside the gene matches: 10. This CDR3 comprises 13 residues. Looked up from germline, CDR1 is MRHNA and CDR2 is SNTAGT. CDR3 coding DNA: TGTGCCACCGACCGGGACAGGGGTGGGGGCTACACCTTC. Translated: CATDRDRGGGYTF.